What follows are 19 T cell receptor beta chains derived from one specimen sequenced in a study of T cell responses to AZD1222 COVID-19 vaccine. Repertoires were generated with immunoSEQ multiplex PCR, while TCRdb's copy carries only in-frame clones and drops some. The sample lists under 130,000 clones; over 75% were seen once. Here the sequenced sample was peripheral blood, taken on day 0 of AZD1222 vaccination. The origin of the receptors is an adult in good health.

This clone has only one observation. The V call is TRBV5-4, the J call TRBJ1-2; D not certain. This CDR3 is built from 13 residues. Looked up from germline, CDR1 is SGHNT and CDR2 is YYREEE (reference sequence). V gave up 1 base and J gave up 6 bases, with 10 bases separating them. The CDR3 here is CASSLPGQDGYTF. CDR3 sequence (DNA): TGTGCCAGCAGCTTGCCCGGGCAGGATGGCTACACCTTC.

The chain joins TRBV5-1 to TRBJ2-1; 13 bases are a match to TRBD2. CDR1 and CDR2 (germline): SGHRS, YFSETQ. Trimming took 4 bases from V and 6 from J; bases not matched to a gene: 10. The CDR3 has 17 residues. CDR3 bases: TGCGCCAGCAGCGAGGGACTAGCGGGACCCTACGGCAATGAGCAGTTCTTC. Translation: CASSEGLAGPYGNEQFF.

This chain joins TRBV11-2 and TRBJ1-3, with D uncertain. The CDR3 extends over 13 amino acids. The germline gives CDR1 SGHAT, CDR2 FQNNGV. V lost 6 bases and J 0 bases, leaving 6 bases between the germline ends. The CDR3 DNA reads TGTGCCAGCAGTGGATTCTCTGGAAACACCATATATTTT. Residues: CASSGFSGNTIYF.

The table lists this clone with a few counts. V usage is TRBV12-5 and J usage is TRBJ2-3; TRBD2 matches at 8 bases. With 0 bases clipped from V and 1 base from J, the junction kept 6 bases outside the gene matches. The germline V gene has CDR1 LGHNT and CDR2 FRNRAP. The CDR3 has 17 amino acids. CDR3 in DNA: TGTGCTAGTGGTTTGGTACTTGCGGGGGGCCGCACAGATACGCAGTATTTT. Translated: CASGLVLAGGRTDTQYF. Drawing the rest from reference TRBV12-5 and TRBJ2-3, the complete variable domain is DARVTQTPRHKVTEMGQEVTMRCQPILGHNTVFWYRQTMMQGLELLAYFRNRAPLDDSGMPKDRFSAEMPDATLATLKIQPSEPRDSAVYFCASGLVLAGGRTDTQYFGPGTRLTVL.

The chain employs TRBV19 and TRBJ1-4; D gene uncertain. V gave up 7 bases and J gave up 15 bases, with 27 bases separating them. CDR1 and CDR2 (germline): LNHDA, SQIVND (reference sequence). The CDR3 spans 15 residues. This CDR3 is CASTPAAGGSGLLFF. The CDR3 DNA follows: TGTGCCAGTACCCCTGCGGCAGGCGGTTCAGGATTGTTGTTTTTT.

In nucleotides, the CDR3 is TGTGCCAGTAGTATAGTAGCAGGGGCGAGTGGCTACACCTTC. As protein: CASSIVAGASGYTF. This chain uses TRBV19 with TRBJ1-2; weak D call: TRBD1 (6 bases). Germline V gene lookup returns CDR1 LNHDA and CDR2 SQIVND (reference sequence). The length of the CDR3 is 14 residues. Trimming pared 1 base from V and 7 bases from J, leaving 13 bases between. Based on the CDR3 plus reference TRBV19 and TRBJ1-2, the full variable domain is DGGITQSPKYLFRKEGQNVTLSCEQNLNHDAMYWYRQDPGQGLRLIYYSQIVNDFQKGDIAEGYSVSREKKESFPLTVTSAQKNPTAFYLCASSIVAGASGYTFGSGTRLTVV.

The chain has TRBV2 and TRBJ1-2; a weak D match, TRBD1 (6 bases). Germline V gene lookup returns CDR1 SNHLY and CDR2 FYNNEI. The CDR3 runs to 13 residues. The ends were cut back, 9 bases at V and 7 bases at J, with 18 bases in the middle. The CDR3 nucleotides are TGTGCCAGTCGCGGATGGGGGGCGGTTGGCTACACCTTC. Translation: CASRGWGAVGYTF.

The V call is TRBV19, the J call TRBJ2-1; 9 nucleotides match TRBD2. CDR1 LNHDA and CDR2 SQIVND come from the germline V gene (reference sequence). After removal of 0 bases from V and 0 bases from J, the junction contained 12 bases not matched to a gene. This CDR3 has 20 residues. The CDR3 nucleotides read TGTGCCAGTAGTATAGACCGCGGGGGTAGCGGGGGCCTCTCCTACAATGAGCAGTTCTTC. Residues: CASSIDRGGSGGLSYNEQFF.

The chain is built from TRBV6-5 and TRBJ1-5; TRBD1 matches 7 bases. Per germline, CDR1 MNHEY and CDR2 SVGAGI. CDR3 length equals 15 residues. V lost 4 bases, J lost 0 bases, and 3 bases stayed unmatched. The chain's CDR3 is CASSSGQNSNQPQHF. The CDR3, as DNA: TGTGCCAGCAGTTCGGGACAGAATAGCAATCAGCCCCAGCATTTT.

The J gene is TRBJ2-4, the V gene TRBV4-1, with TRBD1 matching over 8 bases. Per the germline V gene, CDR1 is MGHRA and CDR2 is YSYEKL. The CDR3 extends over 15 amino acids. V was clipped by 4 bases and J by 1 base; unmatched bases: 3. The DNA of the CDR3 is TGCGCCAGCAGCCCAGGGGGCAAGGCCAAAAACATTCAGTACTTC. Its translation: CASSPGGKAKNIQYF.

The V call is TRBV7-9, the J call TRBJ1-5, with D unclear. This CDR3 contains 15 residues. Germline V gene data show CDR1 as SEHNR and CDR2 as FQNEAQ (reference sequence). Trimming took off 5 bases at V and 8 bases at J, with 19 bases between the two ends. DNA of the CDR3: TGTGCCAGCAGCCGTGGGCCCCGGTTGAAAGAGCCCCAGCATTTT. Translated: CASSRGPRLKEPQHF. The variable domain in full, completed from reference TRBV7-9 and TRBJ1-5, reads DTGVSQNPRHKITKRGQNVTFRCDPISEHNRLYWYRQTLGQGPEFLTYFQNEAQLEKSRLLSDRFSAERPKGSFSTLEIQRTEQGDSAMYLCASSRGPRLKEPQHFGDGTRLSIL.

The chain couples TRBV7-2 to TRBJ2-2; D is undetermined. The CDR3 totals 16 residues. V lost 5 bases to trimming and J lost 8 bases, with 21 bases between them. CDR1 SGHTA and CDR2 FQGNSA come from the germline V gene. The CDR3 loop is CASSTYGSFRGGELFF. The CDR3 nucleotides read TGTGCCAGCAGCACCTACGGAAGTTTTAGAGGTGGGGAGCTGTTTTTT.

This clone was seen only a few times. The chain is built from TRBV2 and TRBJ2-1; 11 bases align to TRBD1. The CDR3 consists of 15 residues. V shed 5 bases, J shed 8 bases, and the junction held 8 bases outside the gene matches. Germline CDR1 reads SNHLY; CDR2 reads FYNNEI. This CDR3 is CASSPSGTGGHEQFF. CDR3 nucleotides: TGTGCCAGCAGTCCCTCCGGGACAGGGGGGCATGAGCAGTTCTTC.

V usage is TRBV19 and J usage is TRBJ2-2; 8 bases fit TRBD1. CDR3 length equals 15 residues. Trimming cost V 9 bases and J 4 bases; bases outside gene matches: 10. The germline V gene encodes CDR1 LNHDA and CDR2 SQIVND (reference sequence). CDR3 loop: CASRGQAIGTGELFF. CDR3 bases: TGTGCCAGCCGGGGACAGGCGATTGGCACCGGGGAGCTGTTTTTT. The complete variable domain, with remaining parts taken from reference TRBV19 and TRBJ2-2, reads DGGITQSPKYLFRKEGQNVTLSCEQNLNHDAMYWYRQDPGQGLRLIYYSQIVNDFQKGDIAEGYSVSREKKESFPLTVTSAQKNPTAFYLCASRGQAIGTGELFFGEGSRLTVL.

The V gene is TRBV4-3, the J gene TRBJ2-7; TRBD1 agrees at 10 bases. Germline values: CDR1 LGHNA, CDR2 YSLEER. The CDR3 consists of 15 residues. J was trimmed by 3 bases and V by 1 base; bases with no gene match: 3. In nucleotides, the CDR3 is TGCGCCAGCAGCCAAGCGGGACAGGGGTTCTACGAGCAGTACTTC. It encodes CASSQAGQGFYEQYF.

The genes are TRBV10-2 and TRBJ1-2; maybe TRBD1 (6 bases). The V gene lost 5 bases and the J gene lost 7 bases, with 11 bases spanning the gap. The CDR3 totals 12 residues. Germline V gives CDR1 WSHSY, CDR2 SAAADI. The CDR3 loop is CASSLDRAGYTF. The CDR3 nucleotides are TGCGCCAGCAGTCTGGACAGAGCTGGCTACACCTTC.

This clone turned up a few times. The V gene is TRBV4-1, the J gene TRBJ1-1, with D possibly being TRBD1 (5 bases). Germline-derived CDR1 and CDR2 are MGHRA and YSYEKL. The CDR3 covers 15 residues. Trimming stripped 1 base from V and 2 bases from J, with 11 bases between. CDR3 nucleotide sequence: TGCGCCAGCAGCCAAGGGACACCGATTAACACTGAAGCTTTCTTT. Translated: CASSQGTPINTEAFF.

This clone was detected once. This chain links TRBV18 with TRBJ2-3; 13 bases agree with TRBD2. This CDR3 spans 20 amino acids. Looked up from germline, CDR1 is KGHSH and CDR2 is LQKENI. V gave up 2 bases and J gave up 3 bases; unmatched junction bases: 14. The CDR3 DNA follows: TGTGCCAGCTCACCAAAAAAAACTAGCGGGGGGGCCGAGTGGACAGATACGCAGTATTTT. It is translated as CASSPKKTSGGAEWTDTQYF.

The chain has TRBV19 and TRBJ2-3, with D perhaps matching TRBD2 (6 bases). Germline V CDR1 and CDR2: LNHDA, SQIVND (reference sequence). Deletions cut 2 bases from V and 3 bases from J, with 15 bases between. This CDR3 is built from 16 residues. This CDR3 reads CASSITSPSGTDTQYF. The CDR3 coding sequence is TGTGCCAGTAGTATAACTAGCCCGAGTGGGACAGATACGCAGTATTTT.